The 6 T cell receptor beta chains in this list originate from one sample, sequenced in a study of regulatory T cells in long-lasting Graves disease. The time point: persistent/refractory GD, antithyroid drugs over 5 years with positive TRAb. Extracted PBMC RNA gave rise to the TCR library. Arm-PCR of CDR3 regions with iRepertoire HTBI primers generated TCR beta libraries. TCRdb passed the multiplex PCR reads through MiXCR, listing each CDR3 protein once. The sample carries about 470,000 distinct CDR3 sequences, less than 25% recorded once. Sequenced here: peripheral blood mononuclear cells (PBMCs), sampled when the disease was refractory, from a patient treated with antithyroid drugs. The receptors come from a female donor with Graves disease.

In its sample, this clonotype was seen many times. This rearrangement joins TRBV6-2 or TRBV6-3 to TRBJ2-7; 15 positions agree with TRBD2. There are 17 residues in the CDR3. J was trimmed by 5 bases and V by 0 bases; bases with no gene match: 5. Germline V gene data show CDR1 as MNHEY and CDR2 as SVGEGT. CDR3 DNA sequence: TGTGCCAGCAGTTACTCGGGACTAGCGGGAGGTTTGGACGAGCAGTACTTC. Translated: CASSYSGLAGGLDEQYF.

As regards this clonotype: This may come from a read error, since a much larger clone is one base off. The chain recombines TRBV6-1 with TRBJ1-1, with a weak D call TRBD1 (6 bases). Germline CDR1 MNHNS, CDR2 SASEGT. The CDR3 is 14 residues long. V lost 6 bases and J lost 0, with 11 bases in between. The CDR3, as DNA: TGTGCCAGCAGGATTGGACAGATGAACACTGAAGCTTTCTTT. Its translation: CASRIGQMNTEAFF.

This clonotype turned up a few times. This rearrangement joins TRBV18 to TRBJ1-1; D is unresolved. V lost 3 bases and J lost 5, with 7 bases in between. Per the germline V gene, CDR1 is KGHSH and CDR2 is LQKENI. This CDR3 has 12 amino acids. The CDR3, as DNA: TGTGCCAGCTCACCGACGGCTACTGAAGCTTTCTTT. It yields the protein CASSPTATEAFF.

This sequence joins TRBV6-1 and TRBJ2-7; 11 nucleotides line up with TRBD2. Per the germline V gene, CDR1 is MNHNS and CDR2 is SASEGT. V was pared by 5 bases and J by 5 bases, with 14 bases of the junction left unmatched. The CDR3 covers 17 residues. The chain's CDR3 is CASSPFGGSGRVNEQYF. CDR3 in DNA: TGTGCCAGCAGTCCCTTTGGGGGTAGCGGGAGGGTGAACGAGCAGTACTTC.

This clonotype has ten or more counts. The chain is built from TRBV20-1 and TRBJ1-4; D gene uncertain. Trimming removed 5 bases at V and 4 bases at J, with 5 bases between. This CDR3 is 11 amino acids long. CDR1 is DFQATT and CDR2 is SNEGSKA in the germline V gene (reference sequence). In DNA form, the CDR3 reads TGCAGTGCTCGTCTTAATGAAAAACTGTTTTTT. Translating gives CSARLNEKLFF.

This clonotype has just a few counts. The chain uses TRBV12-3 or TRBV12-4 and TRBJ2-4, with D perhaps matching TRBD1 (7 bases). The CDR3 spans 15 residues. The V end lost 8 bases, the J end lost 0 bases, and 14 bases lay between the germline ends. The CDR3 region is CASGSGGLAKNIQYF. The CDR3 DNA reads TGTGCCAGCGGGTCAGGGGGACTAGCCAAAAACATTCAGTACTTC.